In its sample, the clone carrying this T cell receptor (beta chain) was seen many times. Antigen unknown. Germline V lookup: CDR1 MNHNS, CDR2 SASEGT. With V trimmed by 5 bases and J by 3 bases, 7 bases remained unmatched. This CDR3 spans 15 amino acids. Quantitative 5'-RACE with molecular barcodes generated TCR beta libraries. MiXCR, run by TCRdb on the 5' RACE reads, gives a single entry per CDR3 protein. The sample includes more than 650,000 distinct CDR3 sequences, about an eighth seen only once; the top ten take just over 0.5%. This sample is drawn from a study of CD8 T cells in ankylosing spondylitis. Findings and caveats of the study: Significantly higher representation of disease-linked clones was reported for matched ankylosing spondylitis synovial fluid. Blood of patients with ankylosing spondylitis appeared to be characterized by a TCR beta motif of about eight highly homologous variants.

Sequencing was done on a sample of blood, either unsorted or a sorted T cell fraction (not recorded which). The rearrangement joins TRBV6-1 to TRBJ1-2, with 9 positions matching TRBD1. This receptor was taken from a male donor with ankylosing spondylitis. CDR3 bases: TGTGCCAGCAGTCCCCAGGGACAGGGTTACTATGGCTACACCTTC. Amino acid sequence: CASSPQGQGYYGYTF.